The TCR beta chain described here comes from a study of memory CD8 T cells in hepatitis C reinfection. In the study overall: Late/post reinfection sampling occurred 12 to 24 weeks after detected reinfection.

This clone showed up just once. Germline V CDR1 and CDR2: SEHNR, FQNEAQ (reference sequence). The CDR3 has 11 amino acids. V lost 5 bases, J lost 12 bases, and 11 bases lay in between. TCRdb keeps only in-frame clones here, not all; method: immunoSEQ multiplex PCR. Of some 50,000 clones listed, about 88% are singletons. Time point indicated: late/post reinfection, 12 to 24 weeks after detection. TCR sequencing was done directly ex vivo on sorted cells, without expansion in vitro. At all three reinfection time points, viable CD3+ CD8+ CD45RO- cells from a couple of donors served as controls. Sequenced material: naive CD8+ T cells sorted from blood. The chain couples TRBV7-9 to TRBJ2-1, with D possibly being TRBD1 (6 bases). The TCR originated in a man aged 18 to 30 with hepatitis C virus infection. The CDR3 region is CASSGTSWQFF. As DNA, the CDR3 is TGTGCCAGCAGCGGGACATCTTGGCAGTTCTTC.